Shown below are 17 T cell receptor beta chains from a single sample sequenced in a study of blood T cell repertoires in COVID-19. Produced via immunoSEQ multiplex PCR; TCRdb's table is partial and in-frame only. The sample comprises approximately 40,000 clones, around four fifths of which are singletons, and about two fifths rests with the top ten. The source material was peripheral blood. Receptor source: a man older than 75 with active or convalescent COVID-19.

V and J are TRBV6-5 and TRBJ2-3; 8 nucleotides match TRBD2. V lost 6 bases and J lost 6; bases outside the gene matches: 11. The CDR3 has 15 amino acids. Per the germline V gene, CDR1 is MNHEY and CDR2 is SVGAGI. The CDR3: CASRSSGEPGDTQYF. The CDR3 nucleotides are TGTGCCAGCAGAAGTAGCGGGGAGCCTGGGGATACGCAGTATTTT.

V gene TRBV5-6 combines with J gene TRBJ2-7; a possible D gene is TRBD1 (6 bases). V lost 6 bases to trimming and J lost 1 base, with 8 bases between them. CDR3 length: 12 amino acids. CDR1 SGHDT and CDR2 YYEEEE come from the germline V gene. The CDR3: CASTTGSYEQYF. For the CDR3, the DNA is TGTGCCAGCACCACAGGGTCCTACGAGCAGTACTTC.

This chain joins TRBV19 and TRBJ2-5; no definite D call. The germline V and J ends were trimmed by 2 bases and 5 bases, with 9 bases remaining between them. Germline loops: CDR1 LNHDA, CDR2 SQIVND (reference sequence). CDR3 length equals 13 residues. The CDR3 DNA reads TGTGCCAGTAGTATAACCCCGAGGGAGACCCAGTACTTC. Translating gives CASSITPRETQYF.

The CDR3 bases are TGTGCCAGCACGACAGGGATCGGGCAGCCCCAGCATTTT. It specifies CASTTGIGQPQHF. This chain joins TRBV7-9 and TRBJ1-5; 7 bases match TRBD1. CDR3 length equals 13 residues. The germline CDR1 and CDR2 sequences are SEHNR and FQNEAQ (reference sequence). Germline trimming cut 7 bases from V and 7 bases from J; bases unmatched to any gene: 7.

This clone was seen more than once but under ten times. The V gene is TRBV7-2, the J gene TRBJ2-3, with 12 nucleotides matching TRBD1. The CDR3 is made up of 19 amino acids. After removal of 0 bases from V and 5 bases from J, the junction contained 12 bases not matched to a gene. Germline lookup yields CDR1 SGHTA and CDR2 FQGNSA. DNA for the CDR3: TGTGCCAGCAGCTTAGCGCCCTACCGGGACAGGGGGCGTAGAGATACGCAGTATTTT. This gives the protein CASSLAPYRDRGRRDTQYF.

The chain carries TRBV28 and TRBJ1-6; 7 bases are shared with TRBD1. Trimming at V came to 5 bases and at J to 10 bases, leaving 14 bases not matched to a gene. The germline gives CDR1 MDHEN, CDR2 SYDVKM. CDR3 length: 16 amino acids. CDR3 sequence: CASSQIDRVRGSPLHF. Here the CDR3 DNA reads TGTGCCAGCAGTCAAATTGACAGGGTGCGTGGGTCACCCCTCCACTTT. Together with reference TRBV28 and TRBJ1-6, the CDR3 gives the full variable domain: DVKVTQSSRYLVKRTGEKVFLECVQDMDHENMFWYRQDPGLGLRLIYFSYDVKMKEKGDIPEGYSVSREKKERFSLILESASTNQTSMYLCASSQIDRVRGSPLHFGNGTRLTVT.

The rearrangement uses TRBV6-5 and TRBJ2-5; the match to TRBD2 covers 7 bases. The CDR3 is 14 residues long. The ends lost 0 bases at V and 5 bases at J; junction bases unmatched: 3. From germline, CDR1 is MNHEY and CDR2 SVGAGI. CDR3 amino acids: CASSYSAGAETQYF. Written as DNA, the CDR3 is TGTGCCAGCAGTTACTCGGCGGGAGCTGAGACCCAGTACTTC.

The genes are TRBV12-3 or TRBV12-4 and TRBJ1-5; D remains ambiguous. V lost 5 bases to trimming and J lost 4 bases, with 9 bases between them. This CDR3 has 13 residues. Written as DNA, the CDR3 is TGTGCCAGCAGTCCGACATTGAATCAGCCCCAGCATTTT. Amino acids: CASSPTLNQPQHF.

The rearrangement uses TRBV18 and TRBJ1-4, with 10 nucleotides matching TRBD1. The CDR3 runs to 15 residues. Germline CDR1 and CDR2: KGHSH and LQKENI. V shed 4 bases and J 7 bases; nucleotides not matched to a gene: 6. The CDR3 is CASSQATGGTEKLFF. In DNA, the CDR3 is TGTGCCAGCTCACAGGCGACAGGGGGCACTGAAAAACTGTTTTTT.

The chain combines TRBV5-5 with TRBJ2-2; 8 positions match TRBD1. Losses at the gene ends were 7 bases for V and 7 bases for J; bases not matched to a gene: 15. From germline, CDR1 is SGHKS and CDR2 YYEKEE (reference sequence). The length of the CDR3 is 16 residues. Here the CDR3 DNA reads TGTGCCAGCGTCCCGGCCGTGTCAGGGGGCAACGGGGAGCTGTTTTTT. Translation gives CASVPAVSGGNGELFF.

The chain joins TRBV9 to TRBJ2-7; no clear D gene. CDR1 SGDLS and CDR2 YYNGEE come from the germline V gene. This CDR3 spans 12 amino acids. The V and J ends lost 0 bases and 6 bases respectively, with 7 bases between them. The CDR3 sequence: CASSVATGEQYF. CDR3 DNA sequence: TGTGCCAGCAGCGTAGCTACGGGCGAGCAGTACTTC.

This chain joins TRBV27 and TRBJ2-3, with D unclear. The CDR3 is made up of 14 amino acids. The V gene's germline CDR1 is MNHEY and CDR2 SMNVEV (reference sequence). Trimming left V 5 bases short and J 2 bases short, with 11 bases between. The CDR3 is CASSPRLLTDTQYF. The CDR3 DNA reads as TGTGCCAGCAGTCCCAGACTCCTCACAGATACGCAGTATTTT.

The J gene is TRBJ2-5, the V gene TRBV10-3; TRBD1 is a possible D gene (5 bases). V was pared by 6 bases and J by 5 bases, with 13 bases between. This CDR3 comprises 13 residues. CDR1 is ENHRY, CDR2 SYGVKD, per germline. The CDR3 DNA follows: TGTGCCATCAGAGTAGAAGGGGTTGAGACCCAGTACTTC. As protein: CAIRVEGVETQYF.

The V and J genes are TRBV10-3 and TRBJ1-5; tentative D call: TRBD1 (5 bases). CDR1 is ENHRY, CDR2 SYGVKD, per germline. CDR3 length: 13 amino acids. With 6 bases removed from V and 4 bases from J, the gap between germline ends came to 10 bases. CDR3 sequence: CAIRGEQNQPQHF. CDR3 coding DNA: TGTGCCATCAGAGGGGAACAGAATCAGCCCCAGCATTTT.

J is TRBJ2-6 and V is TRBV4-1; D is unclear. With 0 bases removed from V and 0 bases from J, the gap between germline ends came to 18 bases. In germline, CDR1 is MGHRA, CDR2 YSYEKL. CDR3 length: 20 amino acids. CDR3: CASSQDPYLPLNSGANVLTF. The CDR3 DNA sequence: TGCGCCAGCAGCCAAGATCCGTACTTACCCCTAAACTCTGGGGCCAACGTCCTGACTTTC.

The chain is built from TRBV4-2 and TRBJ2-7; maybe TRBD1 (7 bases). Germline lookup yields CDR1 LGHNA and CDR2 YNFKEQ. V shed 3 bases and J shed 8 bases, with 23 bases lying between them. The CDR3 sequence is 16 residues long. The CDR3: CASSQARTGQGGQQYF. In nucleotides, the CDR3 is TGTGCCAGCAGCCAGGCTCGGACAGGCCAGGGAGGACAGCAGTACTTC.

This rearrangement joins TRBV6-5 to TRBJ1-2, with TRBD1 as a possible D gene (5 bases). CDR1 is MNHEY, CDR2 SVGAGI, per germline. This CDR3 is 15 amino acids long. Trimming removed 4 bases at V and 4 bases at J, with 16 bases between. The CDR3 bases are TGTGCCAGCAGTTCCAACGGACATTACACCTATGGCTACACCTTC. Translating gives CASSSNGHYTYGYTF.